Listed below are T cell receptor beta chains from one sample, sequenced in a study of early T cells in non-severe SARS-CoV-2 infection. MiXCR, run by TCRdb on the 5' RACE reads, gives a single entry per CDR3 protein. The table has some 26,000 distinct CDR3 sequences, roughly 4.3% seen once. The sample was whole blood. All receptors come from an adult who was a healthcare worker with PCR-confirmed SARS-CoV-2 infection or an uninfected control (not recorded which). Each CDR3 is given with its conserved first and last residue. Fields, in order: V gene, clone size, D gene, J gene, CDR3 DNA, CDR3 protein. D genes are given only for firm matches. Rows may omit the clone size; those that give it use once, few, many or a size class.

TRBV27,many,TRBD1,TRBJ1-5,TGTGCCAGCAGTTCCCAGGGGGCAAATCAGCCCCAGCATTTT,CASSSQGANQPQHF
TRBV5-5,many,TRBD1,TRBJ1-5,TGTGCCAGCAGCTTCGGGACAGCCTTTAATCAGCCCCAGCATTTT,CASSFGTAFNQPQHF
TRBV28,many,-,TRBJ2-5,TGTGCCAGCAGTTTCATACAGGGTTTAGAGACCCAGTACTTC,CASSFIQGLETQYF
TRBV7-8,many,TRBD2,TRBJ2-1,TGTGCCAGCAGCTTAGCACTAGCGGGACCAAGTGAGCAGTTCTTC,CASSLALAGPSEQFF
TRBV20-1,many,-,TRBJ1-1,TGCAGTGCTACCGATGGGGGGCGGCTGGGTACTGAAGCTTTCTTT,CSATDGGRLGTEAFF
TRBV19,many,-,TRBJ2-7,TGTGCCAGTACCCTTAAGCCCGGGGGCGAGCAGTACTTC,CASTLKPGGEQYF
TRBV10-3,many,TRBD1,TRBJ2-3,TGTGCCATCAGCGACATAACAGGGGCGCGTCCAGATACGCAGTATTTT,CAISDITGARPDTQYF
TRBV24-1,many,TRBD2,TRBJ2-2,TGTGCCACCAGTGATCAACTAGCGGGAGGGAACACCGGGGAGCTGTTTTTT,CATSDQLAGGNTGELFF
TRBV9,many,-,TRBJ2-7,TGTGCCAGCAGCCCGGGGGACGGCAGCTCCTACGAGCAGTACTTC,CASSPGDGSSYEQYF
TRBV2,-,-,TRBJ2-1,TGTGCCAGCACCCGGAGGAGTTCAGCAAACAATGAGCAGTTCTTC,CASTRRSSANNEQFF
TRBV12-3/TRBV12-4,many,-,TRBJ2-2,TGTGCCAGCAGTCCCGGACGCGGAAACACCGGGGAGCTGTTTTTT,CASSPGRGNTGELFF
TRBV5-4,many,-,TRBJ1-4,TGTGCCAGCAGCTTCTCCGGGAGTACAACTAATGAAAAACTGTTTTTT,CASSFSGSTTNEKLFF
TRBV5-1,medium-sized,-,TRBJ1-1,TGCGCCAGCAGCTTGGGAGGGAACATCGAAGCTTTCTTT,CASSLGGNIEAFF
TRBV10-3,many,TRBD1,TRBJ1-1,TGTGCCATCAAAGGACAGGGGATGGCCACTGAAGCTTTCTTT,CAIKGQGMATEAFF
TRBV19,many,-,TRBJ1-5,TGTGCCAGTAGTATCCTACAGGGACCTCAGCCCCAGCATTTT,CASSILQGPQPQHF
TRBV27,many,-,TRBJ2-1,TGTGCCAGCAGCAAGGGTAGCGCACCCCGTGGGAATGAGCAGTTCTTC,CASSKGSAPRGNEQFF
TRBV6-2/TRBV6-3,many,TRBD2,TRBJ2-3,TGTGCCAGCAGTCAGCGGGAGACAGATACGCAGTATTTT,CASSQRETDTQYF
TRBV6-2/TRBV6-3,many,TRBD1,TRBJ1-1,TGTGCCAGCAGTTACACCGGGACAGGGGCTTTCTTT,CASSYTGTGAFF
TRBV4-3,many,-,TRBJ2-5,TGCGCCAGCAGCCCGACAGGGAGGGGAGAGACCCAGTACTTC,CASSPTGRGETQYF
TRBV12-3/TRBV12-4,many,TRBD2,TRBJ2-3,TGTGCCAGCAGTTTTTTGGGAGGGACGCAGTATTTT,CASSFLGGTQYF
TRBV25-1,few,-,TRBJ2-5,TGTGCCAGCAGTGAATTAAGGGCGGCCCAAGAGACCCAGTACTTC,CASSELRAAQETQYF
TRBV7-3,many,TRBD2,TRBJ2-1,TGTGCCAGCAGCGCCGGGACTACCAATGAGCAGTTCTTC,CASSAGTTNEQFF
TRBV28,many,TRBD2,TRBJ2-1,TGTGCCAGCAGTTTAAACAGGTGGGGGGGATCCTCCCCTGAGCAGTTCTTC,CASSLNRWGGSSPEQFF
TRBV24-1,few,-,TRBJ2-3,TGTGCCACCAGTGTGACCAGGGGCCACACAGATACGCAGTATTTT,CATSVTRGHTDTQYF
TRBV12-3/TRBV12-4,many,-,TRBJ1-1,TGTGCCAGCAGTTTCTTGGACAGTCAAGCTTTCTTT,CASSFLDSQAFF
TRBV5-6,many,TRBD2,TRBJ2-5,TGTGCCAGCAGCTTGACCCGACTAGCTTTCACCGCGAACCAAGAGACCCAGTACTTC,CASSLTRLAFTANQETQYF
TRBV12-5,many,-,TRBJ2-2,TGTGCTAGTGGTTCCGGGACTAACACCGGGGAGCTGTTTTTT,CASGSGTNTGELFF
TRBV7-2,many,TRBD2,TRBJ2-7,TGTGCCAGCAGCTTAGCGGGAGGGAACTCCTACGAGCAGTACTTC,CASSLAGGNSYEQYF
TRBV6-5,many,-,TRBJ2-6,TGTGCCAGCAGTTACTTTTCCGGGGCCAACGTCCTGACTTTC,CASSYFSGANVLTF
TRBV6-2/TRBV6-3,many,TRBD2,TRBJ2-1,TGTGCCAGCAGTTACGGACTAGCGGGACGGATCGCCTACAATGAGCAGTTCTTC,CASSYGLAGRIAYNEQFF
TRBV25-1,-,TRBD1,TRBJ2-4,TGTGCCAGCGAAAGTACAGGGGGCGGATCCAAAAACATTCAGTACTTC,CASESTGGGSKNIQYF
TRBV7-2,many,TRBD2,TRBJ2-1,TGTGCCAGCAGCTTAGCGGCTAGCGGCAGCTACAATGAGCAGTTCTTC,CASSLAASGSYNEQFF
TRBV20-1,many,TRBD1,TRBJ1-6,TGCAGTGCTAGAGATCAGACAGGGCCTAATTCACCCCTCCACTTT,CSARDQTGPNSPLHF
TRBV3-1,many,TRBD1,TRBJ1-5,TGTGCCAGCAGGCAGACAGGGAGCAATCAGCCCCAGCATTTT,CASRQTGSNQPQHF
TRBV12-3/TRBV12-4,many,-,TRBJ1-1,TGTGCCAGCAGTGCTCGGGACACAAAAAACACTGAAGCTTTCTTT,CASSARDTKNTEAFF
TRBV28,few,TRBD1,TRBJ2-7,TGTGCCAGCAACCCGGGACAGGGGCCCTGGGAGCAGTACTTC,CASNPGQGPWEQYF
TRBV6-1,many,TRBD2,TRBJ2-3,TGTGCCAGCACTAGAAGCGGGGAAAACACAGATACGCAGTATTTT,CASTRSGENTDTQYF
TRBV18,many,TRBD1,TRBJ1-5,TGTGCCAGCTCACCAGGGGACAGGGAACAGGCTCAGCCCCAGCATTTT,CASSPGDREQAQPQHF
TRBV14,medium-sized,-,TRBJ2-3,TGTGCCAGCGGACGGTTCAGTGGAGATACGCAGTATTTT,CASGRFSGDTQYF
TRBV15,many,TRBD2,TRBJ2-5,TGTGCCACCAGAAATTACGGACTAGCGGGAGAAGAGACCCAGTACTTC,CATRNYGLAGEETQYF
TRBV7-9,many,-,TRBJ2-1,TGTGCCAGCAGCTTCACCGGCCACTCCTACAATGAGCAGTTCTTC,CASSFTGHSYNEQFF
TRBV11-2,many,TRBD2,TRBJ2-1,TGTGCCAGCAGCTACAGACTAGCTGCCGATGTTAATGAGCAGTTCTTC,CASSYRLAADVNEQFF
TRBV20-1,many,-,TRBJ1-2,TGCAGTGCTAGAGAGCAGGGGCGAGGGTATGGCTACACCTTC,CSAREQGRGYGYTF
TRBV5-1,many,-,TRBJ2-3,TGCGCCAGCAGCTTCGGTCCCCGCTCTGGGGACACAGATACGCAGTATTTT,CASSFGPRSGDTDTQYF
TRBV20-1,many,-,TRBJ2-7,TGCAGTGCTAGTCAGGGCGAGATTTACGAGCAGTACTTC,CSASQGEIYEQYF
TRBV19,many,-,TRBJ2-5,TGTGCCAGTAGTATTAGGTCTTTTCAAGAGACCCAGTACTTC,CASSIRSFQETQYF
TRBV12-3/TRBV12-4,many,-,TRBJ1-2,TGTGCCAGCAGTTCCGGGTATGGCTACACCTTC,CASSSGYGYTF
TRBV4-1,many,TRBD2,TRBJ2-1,TGCGCCAGCAGCCAACACGGGAGGGCGGACAATGAGCAGTTCTTC,CASSQHGRADNEQFF